The 25 T cell receptor beta chains below were found in one sample sequenced in a study of blood T cell repertoires in COVID-19. TCRdb's copy holds only in-frame clones and misses some; the assay was immunoSEQ multiplex PCR. Here the sample spans 100,000 to 140,000 clones, 80% to 85% being singletons. The sample was peripheral blood. The source is a human donor in a cohort sampled during active COVID-19.

This clone was seen only a few times. The chain couples TRBV7-2 to TRBJ1-2; possibly TRBD1 for D (5 bases). CDR3 size: 13 residues. V lost 2 bases and J 4 bases, leaving 8 bases between the germline ends. Germline lookup yields CDR1 SGHTA and CDR2 FQGNSA. The CDR3 here is CASSLTGGYGYTF. Here the CDR3 DNA reads TGTGCCAGCAGCTTAACGGGGGGCTATGGCTACACCTTC.

The CDR3 nucleotides are TGTGCCAGCAGTTCGTCGACAGGGATGAACACTGAAGCTTTCTTT. Residues: CASSSSTGMNTEAFF. This chain uses TRBV25-1 with TRBJ1-1; 7 positions agree with TRBD1. The CDR3 contains 15 residues. V lost 5 bases to trimming and J lost 0 bases; unmatched junction nucleotides: 6. Germline values: CDR1 MGHDK, CDR2 SYGVNS.

V and J are TRBV7-2 and TRBJ2-7; the D gene is possibly TRBD2 (6 bases). CDR3 size: 15 residues. The V gene's germline CDR1 is SGHTA and CDR2 FQGNSA. The V end lost 4 bases, the J end lost 1 base, and 14 bases lay between the germline ends. CDR3 coding DNA: TGTGCCAGCAGCTCAAGGGGAGGCCCATCCTACGAGCAGTACTTC. Translating it yields CASSSRGGPSYEQYF.

This clone was detected a few times. The V and J genes are TRBV28 and TRBJ2-7, with TRBD2 as a possible D gene (6 bases). The CDR3 has 16 amino acids. With 3 bases removed from V and 5 bases from J, the gap between germline ends came to 20 bases. From germline, CDR1 is MDHEN and CDR2 SYDVKM. The CDR3 DNA is TGTGCCAGCAGTTTTATTCAGGGAGGAGGGTTCCACGAGCAGTACTTC. Translation: CASSFIQGGGFHEQYF.

This chain uses TRBV9 with TRBJ2-1, with TRBD1 matching 7 bases. Losses at the gene ends were 1 base for V and 7 bases for J; bases not matched to a gene: 2. The CDR3 has 13 amino acids. Germline V gives CDR1 SGDLS, CDR2 YYNGEE. The CDR3 spells CASSVQQGNEQFF. In DNA form, the CDR3 reads TGTGCCAGCAGCGTACAACAGGGGAATGAGCAGTTCTTC. Looking up the rest from reference TRBV9 and TRBJ2-1 gives the full variable domain: DSGVTQTPKHLITATGQRVTLRCSPRSGDLSVYWYQQSLDQGLQFLIQYYNGEERAKGNILERFSAQQFPDLHSELNLSSLELGDSALYFCASSVQQGNEQFFGPGTRLTVL.

The chain has TRBV7-2 and TRBJ2-1, with D perhaps matching TRBD1 (6 bases). The CDR3 consists of 16 residues. The V end lost 1 base, the J end lost 6 bases, and 16 bases lay between the germline ends. Germline CDR1 reads SGHTA; CDR2 reads FQGNSA. This CDR3 is CASSLGQGSPRNEQFF. In nucleotides, the CDR3 is TGTGCCAGCAGCTTAGGGCAGGGGAGCCCTCGCAATGAGCAGTTCTTC. The full variable domain, with the rest looked up from reference TRBV7-2 and TRBJ2-1, is GAGVSQSPSNKVTEKGKDVELRCDPISGHTALYWYRQSLGQGLEFLIYFQGNSAPDKSGLPSDRFSAERTGGSVSTLTIQRTQQEDSAVYLCASSLGQGSPRNEQFFGPGTRLTVL.

This sequence joins TRBV30 and TRBJ2-1; the match to TRBD2 covers 8 bases. Germline loops: CDR1 GTSNPN, CDR2 SVGIG (reference sequence). V was pared by 0 bases and J by 10 bases, with 8 bases of the junction left unmatched. The CDR3 extends over 14 amino acids. The CDR3 loop reads CAWSVGLAGTEQFF. CDR3 sequence (DNA): TGTGCCTGGAGTGTAGGGCTAGCGGGCACAGAGCAGTTCTTC.

The V gene is TRBV25-1, the J gene TRBJ1-3, with 9 bases that match TRBD1. Germline V gene lookup returns CDR1 MGHDK and CDR2 SYGVNS. The CDR3 contains 14 residues. V lost 6 bases to trimming and J lost 1 base; unmatched junction nucleotides: 1. This CDR3 is CASRGTGSGNTIYF. CDR3 coding DNA: TGTGCCAGCAGGGGGACAGGGTCTGGAAACACCATATATTTT.

The rearrangement joins TRBV7-3 to TRBJ2-7, with 7 nucleotides matching TRBD2. From germline, CDR1 is SGHTA and CDR2 FQGTGA. V shed 2 bases and J 2 bases; nucleotides not matched to a gene: 6. The CDR3 has 15 residues. The CDR3 region has the DNA TGTGCCAGCAGCTTACGCGGGAGTTCCCCCTACGAGCAGTACTTC. Protein: CASSLRGSSPYEQYF.

The chain has TRBV9 and TRBJ2-1, with TRBD2 identical over 8 bases. J lost 3 bases, V lost 0 bases, and 2 bases had no gene match. This CDR3 spans 15 amino acids. Germline V lookup: CDR1 SGDLS, CDR2 YYNGEE. CDR3 protein: CASSVGAGDYNEQFF. CDR3 coding DNA: TGTGCCAGCAGCGTAGGAGCGGGAGACTACAATGAGCAGTTCTTC.

V and J are TRBV5-1 and TRBJ2-7; TRBD2 matches at 12 bases. CDR3 length: 17 residues. Looked up from germline, CDR1 is SGHRS and CDR2 is YFSETQ. V dropped 4 bases and J dropped 4; count of bases not matched to a gene: 12. The CDR3 region has the DNA TGCGCCAGCAGCCCCATGGGGCTAGCGGGAGGGCCTTACGAGCAGTACTTC. The encoded protein is CASSPMGLAGGPYEQYF.

This chain uses TRBV7-9 with TRBJ2-7, with 11 bases lining up with TRBD2. The CDR3 sequence is 15 residues long. V gave up 1 base and J gave up 4 bases; unmatched junction bases: 3. The germline CDR1 and CDR2 sequences are SEHNR and FQNEAQ (reference sequence). The CDR3 DNA sequence: TGTGCCAGCAGCTTAGGACTAGCGGGAACATACGAGCAGTACGTC. This translates into CASSLGLAGTYEQYV.

The V and J genes are TRBV19 and TRBJ1-5; TRBD1 might be the D (5 bases). There are 15 residues in the CDR3. The ends were cut back, 5 bases at V and 0 bases at J, with 11 bases in the middle. From germline, CDR1 is LNHDA and CDR2 SQIVND (reference sequence). DNA of the CDR3: TGTGCCAGTAGTGCCCGCCAGGGTAGCAATCAGCCCCAGCATTTT. Translating gives CASSARQGSNQPQHF.

The V gene is TRBV7-2, the J gene TRBJ1-6; D perhaps matches TRBD1 (6 bases). There are 15 residues in the CDR3. With 1 base removed from V and 8 bases from J, the gap between germline ends came to 12 bases. Looked up from germline, CDR1 is SGHTA and CDR2 is FQGNSA. CDR3 loop: CASSLEWGRDSPLHF. CDR3 coding DNA: TGTGCCAGCAGCTTAGAATGGGGGCGGGATTCACCCCTCCACTTT.

This chain uses TRBV9 with TRBJ2-7, with TRBD2 as a possible D gene (6 bases). V was pared by 2 bases and J by 2 bases, with 11 bases between. CDR1 is SGDLS, CDR2 YYNGEE, per germline. This CDR3 has 14 amino acids. The CDR3 spells CASSVGGAAYEQYF. CDR3 in DNA: TGTGCCAGCAGCGTTGGCGGGGCAGCCTACGAGCAGTACTTC.

The rearrangement joins TRBV24-1 to TRBJ2-3; no clear D. CDR1 is KGHDR and CDR2 is SFDVKD in the germline V gene. The V and J ends lost 3 bases and 8 bases respectively, with 11 bases between them. The CDR3 has 13 amino acids. The CDR3 region has the DNA TGTGCCACCAGTGATGCCCTAGATACTACGCAGTATTTT. Its protein product is CATSDALDTTQYF.

The CDR3 nucleotides read TGCAGTGCTAGAGATAGCAATGAGCAGTTCTTC. Protein product: CSARDSNEQFF. The chain has TRBV20-1 and TRBJ2-1, with D unclear. The CDR3 totals 11 residues. CDR1 and CDR2 from the germline V gene are DFQATT and SNEGSKA (reference sequence). Trimming removed 0 bases from V and 6 bases from J, with 3 bases in between.

The rearrangement uses TRBV29-1 and TRBJ2-3; a weak D match, TRBD2 (6 bases). In germline, CDR1 is SQVTM, CDR2 ANQGSEA. Trimming took 6 bases from V and 3 from J, leaving 13 bases between them. The length of the CDR3 is 13 residues. This chain's CDR3 is CSVWAGRTDTQYF. In DNA form, the CDR3 reads TGCAGCGTGTGGGCGGGACGGACAGATACGCAGTATTTT.

Concerning this clone: The junction departs from germline at one end; a sequencing error may be responsible. The chain is built from TRBV3-1 (or the pseudogene TRBV3-2) and TRBJ2-1, with TRBD2 identical over 11 bases. The CDR3 length is 17 residues. Per the germline V gene, CDR1 is LGHDT and CDR2 is YNNKEL (reference sequence). DNA of the CDR3: TGTGCCAGCAGCCCATATTCCGGGACTAGCGGTAACAAGGAGCAGTTCTTC. It codes for CASSPYSGTSGNKEQFF.

The chain combines TRBV19 with TRBJ2-1; 14 bases match TRBD2. V gave up 4 bases and J gave up 0 bases; unmatched junction bases: 5. This CDR3 spans 18 amino acids. In germline, CDR1 is LNHDA, CDR2 SQIVND (reference sequence). The CDR3: CASSRGLAGARSYNEQFF. CDR3 nucleotide sequence: TGTGCCAGTAGTAGGGGACTAGCGGGAGCCCGCTCCTACAATGAGCAGTTCTTC.

The chain links TRBV19 to TRBJ2-2, with D hard to call. The CDR3 sequence is 13 residues long. Deletions cut 7 bases from V and 4 bases from J, with 10 bases between. Looked up from germline, CDR1 is LNHDA and CDR2 is SQIVND (reference sequence). This CDR3 is CASNPSVTGELFF. The CDR3 DNA sequence: TGTGCCAGTAACCCCTCAGTCACCGGGGAGCTGTTTTTT.

This clone was recorded once. The chain couples TRBV2 to TRBJ1-1; D perhaps matches TRBD1 (6 bases). Germline CDR1 is SNHLY and CDR2 is FYNNEI. The CDR3 covers 12 residues. V was trimmed by 7 bases and J by 4 bases, leaving 10 bases between them. In DNA, the CDR3 is TGTGCCAGCATCCCACAGGGCACTGAAGCTTTCTTT. It is translated as CASIPQGTEAFF. Complete variable domain (other parts from reference TRBV2 and TRBJ1-1): EPEVTQTPSHQVTQMGQEVILRCVPISNHLYFYWYRQILGQKVEFLVSFYNNEISEKSEIFDDQFSVERPDGSNFTLKIRSTKLEDSAMYFCASIPQGTEAFFGQGTRLTVV.

The V gene is TRBV6-6, the J gene TRBJ2-7; 7 bases are a match to TRBD1. With 4 bases clipped from V and 8 bases from J, the junction kept 8 bases outside the gene matches. Germline V gives CDR1 MNHNY, CDR2 SVGAGI (reference sequence). The CDR3 is 13 residues long. DNA for the CDR3: TGTGCCAGCAGTTTTAGACAGGGCCAACAGCAGTACTTC. It is translated as CASSFRQGQQQYF.

The chain employs TRBV28 and TRBJ2-1; tentative D call: TRBD1 (6 bases). Germline V gene lookup returns CDR1 MDHEN and CDR2 SYDVKM. V lost 5 bases to trimming and J lost 4 bases, with 12 bases between them. This CDR3 is 14 amino acids long. CDR3 sequence reads: CASSPPTGYNEQFF. The CDR3 DNA sequence: TGTGCCAGCAGTCCTCCGACAGGATACAATGAGCAGTTCTTC.

This clone occurred a few times. This specimen includes other DNA sequences encoding the same CDR3. The chain combines TRBV10-3 with TRBJ2-1; D not certain. The germline CDR1 and CDR2 sequences are ENHRY and SYGVKD. The CDR3 is made up of 15 amino acids. V dropped 0 bases and J dropped 4 bases, with 10 bases sitting between them. The CDR3 DNA reads TGTGCCATCAGTGAGTCTGGGCAGGATTACAATGAGCAGTTCTTC. Translating it yields CAISESGQDYNEQFF.